This TCR beta chain came from a study of blood T cell repertoires in COVID-19. Original handling: Counts of nucleated cells, estimated from reference gene primer amplification, were obtained. Produced via immunoSEQ multiplex PCR; TCRdb's table is partial and in-frame only. The D gene and trimming were derived from the DNA, and the V and J assignments and clone size from that table. The sample shows about 310,000 clones, over 75% of them seen only once. The CDR3 covers 13 residues. The V and J ends lost 5 bases and 7 bases respectively, with 15 bases between them. Germline CDR1 and CDR2: SGHVS and FQNEAQ. As concerns this clone: Other DNA sequences in this sample translate to the same CDR3.

The sequencing input was PBMCs or T cells enriched from blood (not recorded which). This sequence joins TRBV7-8 and TRBJ2-7, with D maybe TRBD1 (6 bases). The origin of this receptor is a woman aged 40 to 50 who had recovered from COVID-19. Here the CDR3 reads CASSRLQGYEQYF. The CDR3 nucleotides are TGTGCCAGCAGCCGACTACAGGGCTATGAGCAGTACTTC.